These T cell receptor beta chains were read from a single sample in a study of blood T cell repertoires in COVID-19. Method: immunoSEQ multiplex PCR; TCRdb's copy keeps in-frame clones and lacks some. In the table there are tens of thousands of clones, around 90% of which are singletons. What was sequenced was peripheral blood. The receptors originated from a woman aged 80 or older with acute or convalescent COVID-19. CDR3s include the opening cysteine and the closing phenylalanine or tryptophan. Each record gives: J gene, clone size, V gene, D gene, CDR3 protein, CDR3 DNA. A D gene is named only where the DNA matches it firmly. A row's size may be missing; if present it is once, few, many or a size class.

TRBJ1-2 . TRBV2 TRBD1 CASSRIPSDRAYGYTF TGTGCCAGCAGTCGTATCCCCAGTGACAGGGCCTATGGCTACACCTTC
TRBJ2-3 . TRBV7-2 TRBD2 CASSTRGGSTDTQYF TGTGCCAGCAGCACTCGGGGGGGAAGCACAGATACGCAGTATTTT
TRBJ1-2 . TRBV7-3 . CASSLNNQGRGGYGYTF TGTGCCAGCAGCTTAAATAATCAGGGGAGGGGAGGCTATGGCTACACCTTC
TRBJ2-2 . TRBV5-1 . CASSFRASSTGELFF TGCGCCAGCAGCTTCCGCGCTAGTAGCACCGGGGAGCTGTTTTTT
TRBJ1-2 . TRBV5-1 TRBD1 CASSSTGTAYGYTF TGCGCCAGCAGCTCCACCGGGACAGCCTATGGCTACACCTTC
TRBJ2-1 . TRBV6-4 . CASSDPPRGRGYNEQFF TGTGCCAGCAGTGACCCACCACGGGGCAGGGGATACAATGAGCAGTTCTTC
TRBJ2-2 . TRBV18 . CASSDEGLGTGELFF TGTGCCAGCTCAGACGAGGGTCTTGGCACCGGGGAGCTGTTTTTT
TRBJ1-6 . TRBV20-1 . CSAGGDSPLHF TGCAGTGCGGGGGGGGATTCACCCCTCCACTTT
TRBJ1-4 . TRBV5-4 . CASSLKTAPNEKLFF TGTGCCAGCAGCTTAAAGACAGCGCCTAATGAAAAACTGTTTTTT
TRBJ1-1 few TRBV11-3 . CASSAGGTEAFF TGTGCCAGCAGCGCGGGGGGCACTGAAGCTTTCTTT
TRBJ2-3 . TRBV6-2/TRBV6-3 . CASSWGLRGLADTQYF TGTGCCAGCAGTTGGGGGCTCAGGGGTCTGGCAGATACGCAGTATTTT
TRBJ2-1 . TRBV7-2 TRBD2 CASSLLAGLYNEQFF TGTGCCAGCAGCTTACTAGCGGGGTTATACAATGAGCAGTTCTTC
TRBJ1-4 . TRBV11-2 . CASSWGPNEKLFF TGTGCCAGCAGCTGGGGGCCTAATGAAAAACTGTTTTTT
TRBJ1-3 . TRBV19 . CASSRGDSGNTIYF TGTGCCAGTAGCAGGGGAGACTCTGGAAACACCATATATTTT
TRBJ2-7 . TRBV5-6 . CASSLVQGGYEQYF TGTGCCAGCAGCTTGGTGCAGGGGGGATACGAGCAGTACTTC
TRBJ2-5 . TRBV7-2 TRBD2 CASSARTSGHQETQYF TGTGCCAGCAGCGCAAGGACTAGCGGACACCAAGAGACCCAGTACTTC
TRBJ1-4 once TRBV5-6 TRBD1 CASSKTGTGGYEKLFF TGTGCCAGCAGCAAAACCGGGACAGGGGGCTATGAAAAACTGTTTTTT
TRBJ1-1 . TRBV5-6 TRBD1 CASSSGQGKADTEAFF TGTGCCAGCAGCTCCGGACAGGGGAAAGCGGACACTGAAGCTTTCTTT
TRBJ1-1 . TRBV18 TRBD1 CASSPILAGGGDTEAFF TGTGCCAGCTCACCAATCTTGGCAGGGGGTGGGGACACTGAAGCTTTCTTT
TRBJ2-7 . TRBV15 TRBD1 CATSTPGQGAYEQYF TGTGCCACCAGCACCCCGGGACAGGGGGCCTACGAGCAGTACTTC
TRBJ2-5 . TRBV3-1/TRBV3-2 TRBD1 CASSKRQGMKETQYF TGTGCCAGCAGCAAGAGACAGGGTATGAAGGAGACCCAGTACTTC
TRBJ1-1 . TRBV5-1 TRBD1 CASSAGTGSFNTEAFF TGCGCCAGCAGCGCCGGGACAGGGTCCTTTAACACTGAAGCTTTCTTT
TRBJ2-1 . TRBV5-6 . CASSSPIRTASYNEQFF TGTGCCAGCAGCTCGCCGATCCGGACAGCTTCCTACAATGAGCAGTTCTTC
TRBJ2-1 . TRBV6-2/TRBV6-3 TRBD1 CASSSLGQGAWAEQFF TGTGCCAGCAGCTCCCTCGGACAGGGGGCTTGGGCTGAGCAGTTCTTC
TRBJ1-4 once TRBV2 . CASSEWADTNEKLFF TGTGCCAGCAGTGAATGGGCGGACACCAATGAAAAACTGTTTTTT
TRBJ1-1 . TRBV4-1 . CASSQDKNRRSRANTEAFF TGCGCCAGCAGCCAAGATAAGAATAGGAGGTCACGAGCGAACACTGAAGCTTTCTTT
TRBJ2-5 . TRBV5-1 TRBD2 CASSADLAEETQYF TGCGCCAGCAGCGCCGATCTAGCGGAGGAGACCCAGTACTTC
TRBJ1-3 . TRBV6-5 TRBD1 CASRGTGGTGNTIYF TGTGCCAGCAGGGGGACAGGGGGCACTGGAAACACCATATATTTT
TRBJ1-1 . TRBV29-1 TRBD1 CSARQGTANTEAFF TGCAGCGCCCGACAGGGAACTGCGAACACTGAAGCTTTCTTT
TRBJ2-7 few TRBV4-1 TRBD1 CASSQDLPTGRRGQYF TGCGCCAGCAGCCAAGATCTACCGACAGGGCGGAGAGGTCAGTACTTC
TRBJ1-1 . TRBV18 . CASSPGQGNTEAFF TGTGCCAGCTCACCAGGGCAGGGGAACACTGAAGCTTTCTTT
TRBJ2-1 few TRBV11-2 . CASSLVTGNNEQFF TGTGCCAGCAGCTTAGTTACAGGTAACAATGAGCAGTTCTTC
TRBJ2-3 . TRBV7-9 . CASSLASGASGSTDTQYF TGTGCCAGCAGCCTTGCCTCAGGGGCTAGCGGTAGCACAGATACGCAGTATTTT
TRBJ1-4 . TRBV29-1 TRBD1 CSVQGEGEKLFF TGCAGCGTACAGGGGGAGGGTGAAAAACTGTTTTTT
TRBJ2-3 . TRBV9 . CASSARGTTDTQYF TGTGCCAGCAGCGCCCGGGGGACCACAGATACGCAGTATTTT
TRBJ2-7 . TRBV18 TRBD1 CASSVTGTGDEQYF TGTGCCAGCTCAGTAACCGGGACAGGGGACGAGCAGTACTTC
TRBJ2-1 . TRBV2 TRBD2 CASRYEGLAGGDEQFF TGTGCCAGCAGATATGAAGGACTAGCGGGCGGGGATGAGCAGTTCTTC
TRBJ2-2 . TRBV5-1 TRBD2 CASSLDPRAGETGELFF TGCGCCAGCAGCTTGGACCCACGGGCGGGGGAGACCGGGGAGCTGTTTTTT
TRBJ1-2 . TRBV6-5 . CATGPRGTLYGYTF TGTGCCACCGGACCCCGGGGAACCCTCTATGGCTACACCTTC
TRBJ2-7 . TRBV24-1 TRBD1 CATSGRDGTGVPHYEQYF TGTGCCACCAGTGGTCGAGACGGGACAGGGGTCCCCCACTACGAGCAGTACTTC
TRBJ2-1 . TRBV18 . CASSSLTTLSYNEQFF TGTGCCAGCTCATCCCTGACTACCCTCTCCTACAATGAGCAGTTCTTC
TRBJ2-1 . TRBV18 TRBD1 CASSPGQGNTGEQFF TGTGCCAGCTCACCCGGACAGGGGAACACGGGTGAGCAGTTCTTC
TRBJ2-2 . TRBV5-1 TRBD2 CASSPAGVTGELFF TGCGCCAGCAGCCCTGCGGGGGTCACCGGGGAGCTGTTTTTT
TRBJ1-5 once TRBV28 TRBD1 CASKDRLVQPQHF TGTGCCAGCAAGGACAGGTTGGTTCAGCCCCAGCATTTT
TRBJ1-2 . TRBV19 . CASSPQGGGYTF TGTGCCAGTAGCCCACAGGGTGGCGGCTACACCTTC
TRBJ1-2 . TRBV9 . CASSVEGSGNYGYTF TGTGCCAGCAGCGTAGAAGGCTCGGGGAACTATGGCTACACCTTC
TRBJ1-2 . TRBV30 TRBD1 CAWGQGASGYTF TGTGCCTGGGGACAGGGTGCGAGTGGCTACACCTTC
TRBJ1-2 once TRBV19 . CASSIEGSYYTF TGTGCCAGTAGTATAGAGGGCAGCTACTACACCTTC
TRBJ2-7 once TRBV19 TRBD1 CATSSPRGQGLGEQYF TGTGCCACCAGTAGCCCACGGGGACAGGGTCTAGGCGAGCAGTACTTC
TRBJ2-7 . TRBV27 . CASSLYREDEQYF TGTGCCAGCAGTTTATACAGGGAAGACGAGCAGTACTTC
TRBJ1-2 . TRBV6-2/TRBV6-3 . CASSSSGGYGYTF TGTGCCAGCAGCAGCTCCGGGGGGTATGGCTACACCTTC
TRBJ1-5 . TRBV2 TRBD1 CASSERGPYQPQHF TGTGCCAGCAGTGAAAGGGGGCCCTATCAGCCCCAGCATTTT
TRBJ2-3 . TRBV20-1 . CSASHTDTQYF TGCAGTGCTAGTCATACAGATACGCAGTATTTT
TRBJ2-5 . TRBV25-1 TRBD1 CAISGQGGETQYF TGTGCCATTTCGGGACAGGGGGGAGAGACCCAGTACTTC